This T cell receptor beta chain was sequenced for a study of cytomegalovirus exposure and HLA in healthy donors. At the level of the study: Out of 180 million or so T cells, an earlier analysis found fewer than 140 million unique TCR beta sequences in total. Whole-study findings and limits: Trimming of TCR beta V- and J-genes showed a link, identified in a later analysis, to a missense DCLRE1C variant.

PCR involved 60 Vbeta and 13 Jbeta primers. The table came from immunoSEQ multiplex PCR; TCRdb's copy has only in-frame clones and leaves some out. The data hold about 120,000 clones, with roughly three quarters observed a single time. To note about this clone: Its specificity is not known.

The CDR3 has 18 residues. Germline CDR1 reads KGHSH; CDR2 reads LQKENI. Trimming cost V 3 bases and J 2 bases; bases outside gene matches: 11. The clonotype was recovered from a middle-aged woman in good health and CMV-seropositive. This chain connects TRBV18 to TRBJ1-1, with TRBD1 matching 11 bases. Sequencing was performed on PBMCs. The CDR3 protein is CASSPGRVGTGGNTEAFF. In DNA form, the CDR3 reads TGTGCCAGCTCACCCGGGCGGGTAGGGACAGGGGGTAACACTGAAGCTTTCTTT. The full variable domain, its missing parts supplied by reference TRBV18 and TRBJ1-1, is NAGVMQNPRHLVRRRGQEARLRCSPMKGHSHVYWYRQLPEEGLKFMVYLQKENIIDESGMPKERFSAEFPKEGPSILRIQQVVRGDSAAYFCASSPGRVGTGGNTEAFFGQGTRLTVV.